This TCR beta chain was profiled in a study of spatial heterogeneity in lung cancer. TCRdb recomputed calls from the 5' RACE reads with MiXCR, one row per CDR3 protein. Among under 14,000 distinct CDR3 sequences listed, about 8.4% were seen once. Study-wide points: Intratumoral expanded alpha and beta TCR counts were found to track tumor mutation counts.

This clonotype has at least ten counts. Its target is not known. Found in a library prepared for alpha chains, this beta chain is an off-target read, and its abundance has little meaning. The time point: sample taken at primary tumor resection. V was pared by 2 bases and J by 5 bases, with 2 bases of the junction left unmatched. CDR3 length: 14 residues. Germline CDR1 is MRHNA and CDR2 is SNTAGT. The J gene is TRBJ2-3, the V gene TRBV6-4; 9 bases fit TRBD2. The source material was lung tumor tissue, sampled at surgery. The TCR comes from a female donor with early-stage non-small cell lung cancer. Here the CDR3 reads CASSDAGGRDTQYF. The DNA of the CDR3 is TGTGCCAGCAGTGACGCGGGGGGGCGAGATACGCAGTATTTT.